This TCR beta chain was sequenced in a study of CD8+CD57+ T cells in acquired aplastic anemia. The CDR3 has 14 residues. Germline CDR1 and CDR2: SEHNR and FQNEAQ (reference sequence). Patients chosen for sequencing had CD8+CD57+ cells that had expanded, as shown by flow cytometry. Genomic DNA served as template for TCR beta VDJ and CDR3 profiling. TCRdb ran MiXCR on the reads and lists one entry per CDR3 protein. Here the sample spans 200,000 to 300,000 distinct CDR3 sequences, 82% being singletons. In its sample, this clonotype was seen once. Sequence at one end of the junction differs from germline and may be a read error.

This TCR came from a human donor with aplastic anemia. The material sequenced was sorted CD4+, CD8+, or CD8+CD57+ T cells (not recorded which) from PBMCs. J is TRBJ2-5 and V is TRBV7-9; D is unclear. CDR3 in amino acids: CATSRVNEQETHQF. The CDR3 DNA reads TGTGCCACCAGCAGAGTCAACGAGCAAGAGACCCACCAGTTC. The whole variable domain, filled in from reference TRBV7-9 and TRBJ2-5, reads DTGVSQNPRHKITKRGQNVTFRCDPISEHNRLYWYRQTLGQGPEFLTYFQNEAQLEKSRLLSDRFSAERPKGSFSTLEIQRTEQGDSAMYLCATSRVNEQETHQFGPGTRLLVL.